This entry concerns a single TCR beta chain. The antigen remains undetermined. This sample is drawn from a study of OX40 agonist ivuxolimab in advanced cancers. Overall study context: The patients received agonistic anti-OX40 (CD134) antibody ivuxolimab. Participants averaged approximately 65 years of age (range 23 to 79) and were roughly 83% male. Notes on the study in general: More expanded clones were found, on average, in CD8+ than in CD4+ T cells.

The CDR3 loop spans 15 amino acids. The V segment lost 4 bases and the J segment 0 bases; nucleotides outside the gene matches: 1. The germline gives CDR1 SGHDT, CDR2 YYEEEE. Sequenced by immunoSEQ multiplex PCR; TCRdb stores in-frame clones only, minus some. This table has about 110,000 clones, 91% appearing once. The starting material was CD4+ or CD8+ T cells sorted from blood, obtained in a trial of the OX40 agonist ivuxolimab. The clonotype was recovered from an adult with an advanced solid tumor such as melanoma, head and neck, liver or kidney cancer. The chain couples TRBV5-6 to TRBJ2-3; 11 bases align to TRBD2. The CDR3 DNA sequence: TGTGCCAGCAGCGGACTAGCGGGCAGCACAGATACGCAGTATTTT. Its translation is CASSGLAGSTDTQYF.